This entry is about one T cell receptor (beta chain). Its antigen has not been determined. There are no base qualities to consult, and no much larger clone falls within one base. This record belongs to a study of blood T cell repertoires in COVID-19 (dated by TCRdb to between 2020 and 2021). Concerning the study at large: Collaborator samples came from the United States, Italy and Spain and covered acute and convalescent phases of COVID-19. The prospective study material was composed of cDNA or gDNA derived from T cells, B-cell-depleted T cells, or PBMCs. Subjects who had been exposed to COVID-19, were actively infected with it, or had recovered from it provided the deeply sampled blood TCRbeta repertoires that made up the dataset. A freely available public database, intended as a resource for researchers studying the immune response to SARS-CoV-2, is where the repertoires were released. The samples were drawn from two sources: the first 160 participants of the ongoing ImmuneRACE study, and some 1,300 subjects contributed by 6 global collaborators. A de-identified subject ID, COVID-19 status, age in years and sex were almost always included in the sample metadata. Where available, HLA class I and class II types were taken from metadata supplied by the sample provider and were not determined by assay-based typing. On the study overall, not on this receptor specifically: The amount of clinical and demographic metadata varied by source and participant and was provided uncurated.

V and J lose 1 base and 6 bases, and a span of 10 bases separates them. The CDR3 has 14 amino acids, counting the end cysteine and phenylalanine. Kept here is only the CDR3 DNA, which spans 42 bases and is read in frame from base 1. CDR1 and CDR2 are drawn from the germline V gene: LGHNA, YNFKEQ. The collaborating institutions used their own protocols to collect whole blood in K2EDTA tubes. For TCRbeta analysis, collaborator samples were shipped as frozen whole blood, as isolated PBMCs, or as DNA extracted from either sample type. The immunoSEQ Assay, a bias-controlled multiplex PCR, was used to amplify TCRbeta CDR3 regions from genomic DNA. On the study's bioinformatics: Within the assay, amplification of reference gene primers was used to estimate how many nucleated cells each sample contained. To quantify the absolute abundance of each unique TCRbeta CDR3 rearrangement, sequence reads were collapsed and filtered. For each sample, productive Simpson clonality was calculated by taking the square root of Simpson's diversity index across productive rearrangements. TCRdb retrieved this table from immuneACCESS and kept in-frame rearrangements only. Not all clones are present; in checked studies, unresolved V genes account for under half, and no reason is known for the remainder. The V and J calls and the clone size are those of that table, but D and trimming were determined from the DNA. Across this sample there are 100,000 to 120,000 clones, with 81% seen only once. The top ten hold about 1.6% of the sample.

The specimen was peripheral blood. The V gene is TRBV4-2 and the J gene is TRBJ2-1, with the identity of the D gene unclear. The TCR was taken from a man in his fifties with acute or convalescent COVID-19. The DNA is TGTGCCAGCAGCCAAGGAGATAGTCTCAATGAGCAGTTCTTC. This yields the protein CASSQGDSLNEQFF.